The 25 T cell receptor beta chains in this list originate from one sample, sequenced in a study of blood T cell repertoires in COVID-19. Produced via immunoSEQ multiplex PCR; TCRdb's table is partial and in-frame only. This sample has under 95,000 clones, with more than 75% found just once. Sequenced: peripheral blood. These receptors originate from a human donor with acute or convalescent COVID-19. The donor label of this sample is uncertain.

The chain employs TRBV7-2 and TRBJ2-4; D gene uncertain. Germline-derived CDR1 and CDR2 are SGHTA and FQGNSA. The ends were cut back, 2 bases at V and 7 bases at J, with 6 bases in the middle. The length of the CDR3 is 12 residues. CDR3 sequence: CASSLFGNIQYF. In DNA form, the CDR3 reads TGTGCCAGCAGCTTATTCGGGAACATTCAGTACTTC.

The gene calls are TRBV18 and TRBJ1-1, with TRBD1 matching 10 bases. With V trimmed by 6 bases and J by 1 base, 8 bases remained unmatched. Germline V lookup: CDR1 KGHSH, CDR2 LQKENI. The length of the CDR3 is 16 residues. The CDR3 bases are TGTGCCAGCTCCCGAAGGGACAGGGGAAGGAACACTGAAGCTTTCTTT. It is translated as CASSRRDRGRNTEAFF.

This clone was observed a few times. The genes are TRBV7-8 and TRBJ2-1; D remains ambiguous. The CDR3 is made up of 12 amino acids. Trimming took off 4 bases at V and 4 bases at J, with 5 bases between the two ends. Per the germline V gene, CDR1 is SGHVS and CDR2 is FQNEAQ. The CDR3 DNA follows: TGTGCCAGCAGCTCCCTTTACAATGAGCAGTTCTTC. This codes for CASSSLYNEQFF.

The CDR3, as DNA: TGTGCCAGCAGCCTGGGACTGCTGGGGGCAGATACGCAGTATTTT. It encodes CASSLGLLGADTQYF. V is TRBV7-9 and J is TRBJ2-3, with D possibly TRBD2 on 6 matching bases. V was shortened by 5 bases and J by 4 bases, with 16 bases between the two germline ends. There are 15 residues in the CDR3. CDR1 SEHNR and CDR2 FQNEAQ come from the germline V gene (reference sequence).

The chain couples TRBV7-6 to TRBJ1-1; perhaps TRBD1 as D (6 bases). V shed 1 base and J shed 0 bases, with 6 bases lying between them. From germline, CDR1 is SGHVS and CDR2 FNYEAQ. The CDR3 consists of 14 residues. CDR3 loop: CASSLGQVNTEAFF. CDR3 DNA: TGTGCCAGCAGCTTAGGACAGGTGAACACTGAAGCTTTCTTT.

The V call is TRBV4-2, the J call TRBJ2-1; 10 positions match TRBD2. Trimming took 0 bases from V and 8 from J; bases not matched to a gene: 10. CDR1 and CDR2 (germline): LGHNA, YNFKEQ. The CDR3 sequence is 17 residues long. DNA of the CDR3: TGTGCCAGCAGCCAAGATGCCCTAGGGAGCGGGGGGGATGAGCAGTTCTTC. As protein: CASSQDALGSGGDEQFF.

The genes are TRBV5-1 and TRBJ1-6; possible D gene TRBD1, 6 bases. The V gene lost 4 bases and the J gene lost 3 bases, with 11 bases spanning the gap. Germline V lookup: CDR1 SGHRS, CDR2 YFSETQ. The CDR3 spans 15 residues. The CDR3 coding sequence is TGCGCCAGCAGCGCAGGACAGATCTATAATTCACCCCTCCACTTT. This codes for CASSAGQIYNSPLHF. The full variable domain, its missing parts supplied by reference TRBV5-1 and TRBJ1-6, is KAGVTQTPRYLIKTRGQQVTLSCSPISGHRSVSWYQQTPGQGLQFLFEYFSETQRNKGNFPGRFSGRQFSNSRSEMNVSTLELGDSALYLCASSAGQIYNSPLHFGNGTRLTVT.

This chain uses TRBV12-5 with TRBJ1-1, with TRBD1 identical over 10 bases. Trimming removed 6 bases from V and 9 bases from J; junction bases left unmatched: 13. The CDR3 totals 15 residues. Germline values: CDR1 LGHNT, CDR2 FRNRAP. CDR3 in DNA: TGTGCTAGTGGCTTTTATACGGGACAGGGGAGAAAAGCTTTCTTT. It is translated as CASGFYTGQGRKAFF.

Only one count was recorded for this clone. This rearrangement joins TRBV29-1 to TRBJ1-1; perhaps TRBD1 as D (6 bases). Per the germline V gene, CDR1 is SQVTM and CDR2 is ANQGSEA. This CDR3 comprises 15 residues. V lost 2 bases and J 1 base, leaving 14 bases between the germline ends. CDR3 sequence: CSVEPQGSGNTEAFF. CDR3 in DNA: TGCAGCGTTGAACCACAGGGATCGGGGAACACTGAAGCTTTCTTT.

The chain carries TRBV3-1 (or the pseudogene TRBV3-2) and TRBJ2-5; D may be TRBD2 (6 bases). V dropped 1 base and J dropped 6 bases, with 15 bases sitting between them. Germline loops: CDR1 LGHDT, CDR2 YNNKEL (reference sequence). The CDR3 spans 15 residues. In nucleotides, the CDR3 is TGTGCCAGCAGCCAAGGGGCTAGCGAGGGGAAGACCCAGTACTTC. Amino acid sequence: CASSQGASEGKTQYF.

The CDR3 region is CSAANRDTQYF. CDR3 sequence (DNA): TGCAGTGCCGCAAACAGGGATACGCAGTATTTT. The gene calls are TRBV20-1 and TRBJ2-3, with D possibly being TRBD1 (5 bases). Trimming stripped 6 bases from V and 6 bases from J, with 10 bases between. This CDR3 spans 11 amino acids. Per germline, CDR1 DFQATT and CDR2 SNEGSKA (reference sequence).

The chain has TRBV24-1 and TRBJ2-2; 11 bases align to TRBD1. CDR3 length: 17 amino acids. Trimming at V came to 4 bases and at J to 5 bases, leaving 8 bases not matched to a gene. Germline-derived CDR1 and CDR2 are KGHDR and SFDVKD. CDR3 in DNA: TGTGCCACCAGTGACCCGGAGGGACAGGGGGGAACCGGGGAGCTGTTTTTT. Amino acid sequence: CATSDPEGQGGTGELFF.

This clone occurred a few times. The CDR3 spells CASRAGTASSYEQYF. CDR3 DNA sequence: TGCGCCAGCAGGGCAGGGACTGCTAGCTCCTACGAGCAGTACTTC. This chain uses TRBV10-2 with TRBJ2-7; TRBD2 is a possible D gene (6 bases). Germline CDR1 and CDR2: WSHSY and SAAADI. V lost 6 bases to trimming and J lost 0 bases, with 15 bases between them. The CDR3 contains 15 residues.

This clone was found a few times. J is TRBJ2-7 and V is TRBV5-1; 8 bases agree with TRBD2. Germline-derived CDR1 and CDR2 are SGHRS and YFSETQ. V lost 4 bases, J lost 2 bases, and 8 bases stayed unmatched. CDR3 length: 15 residues. CDR3 DNA sequence: TGCGCCAGCAGCCAAAGCGGGGGCCATACCTACGAGCAGTACTTC. This sequence encodes CASSQSGGHTYEQYF.

J is TRBJ1-2 and V is TRBV7-2; D is uncertain. Trimming shortened V by 5 bases and J by 6 bases, and 16 bases separated the two germline ends. This CDR3 has 14 residues. The V gene's germline CDR1 is SGHTA and CDR2 FQGNSA. The CDR3 coding sequence is TGTGCCAGCAGCCCACTTCTGGGCGGGGATGGCTACACCTTC. Protein product: CASSPLLGGDGYTF.

The V call is TRBV6-5, the J call TRBJ2-6; D gene uncertain. From germline, CDR1 is MNHEY and CDR2 SVGAGI. V lost 10 bases, J lost 1 base, and 8 bases lay in between. The CDR3 runs to 13 residues. CDR3 nucleotide sequence: TGTGCCACCCTATCGTCTGGGGCCAACGTCCTGACTTTC. Translating gives CATLSSGANVLTF.

J is TRBJ2-7 and V is TRBV5-6; 12 bases align to TRBD2. Per germline, CDR1 SGHDT and CDR2 YYEEEE. The length of the CDR3 is 19 residues. V gave up 4 bases and J gave up 4 bases; unmatched junction bases: 18. The CDR3 coding sequence is TGTGCCAGCAGCCCCGGAGGACTAGCGGGGTCCTCTCCGGGTTACGAGCAGTACTTC. Its protein product is CASSPGGLAGSSPGYEQYF.

Here the CDR3 DNA reads TGTGCCAGCTCAGACACCTGGAACTTGAACACTGAAGCTTTCTTT. Translating it yields CASSDTWNLNTEAFF. The gene calls are TRBV28 and TRBJ1-1; D not resolved. V lost 8 bases and J lost 0, with 16 bases in between. Germline V lookup: CDR1 MDHEN, CDR2 SYDVKM. CDR3 length: 15 residues.

The V call is TRBV19, the J call TRBJ1-5; 10 nucleotides agree with TRBD1. From germline, CDR1 is LNHDA and CDR2 SQIVND (reference sequence). The CDR3 contains 16 residues. The junction had 5 bases not matched to a gene; V was cut back by 5 bases and J by 1 base. This CDR3 reads CASSSQTGGSNQPQHF. CDR3 in DNA: TGTGCCAGTAGTTCTCAGACAGGGGGCAGCAATCAGCCCCAGCATTTT.

This clone showed up just once. V is TRBV11-2 and J is TRBJ2-1; D unclear. Per the germline V gene, CDR1 is SGHAT and CDR2 is FQNNGV. CDR3 length: 14 residues. V gave up 4 bases and J gave up 7 bases, with 14 bases separating them. CDR3 loop: CASSSRLTRNEQFF. CDR3 in DNA: TGTGCCAGCAGCTCTCGGCTCACCAGGAATGAGCAGTTCTTC.

The chain is built from TRBV11-3 and TRBJ2-1, with 9 nucleotides matching TRBD2. The junction had 6 bases not matched to a gene; V was cut back by 0 bases and J by 6 bases. CDR1 is SGHNT and CDR2 is YENEEA in the germline V gene. This CDR3 region has 16 residues. CDR3 sequence reads: CASSLERASGVNEQFF. The CDR3 bases are TGTGCCAGCAGCTTAGAGAGGGCTAGCGGGGTCAATGAGCAGTTCTTC. Drawing the rest from reference TRBV11-3 and TRBJ2-1, the complete variable domain is EAGVVQSPRYKIIEKKQPVAFWCNPISGHNTLYWYLQNLGQGPELLIRYENEEAVDDSQLPKDRFSAERLKGVDSTLKIQPAELGDSAVYLCASSLERASGVNEQFFGPGTRLTVL.

The chain is built from TRBV7-8 and TRBJ2-2; TRBD2 matches 14 bases. V was clipped by 3 bases and J by 8 bases; unmatched bases: 14. This CDR3 comprises 19 residues. Germline loops: CDR1 SGHVS, CDR2 FQNEAQ. CDR3: CASSLAPGLAGGLTGELFF. In nucleotides, the CDR3 is TGTGCCAGCAGCTTGGCCCCTGGACTAGCGGGGGGACTGACTGGGGAGCTGTTTTTT.

The gene calls are TRBV5-1 and TRBJ2-1; the match to TRBD2 covers 8 bases. CDR1 SGHRS and CDR2 YFSETQ come from the germline V gene. V shed 4 bases and J 4 bases; nucleotides not matched to a gene: 13. The CDR3 spans 17 residues. For the CDR3, the DNA is TGCGCCAGCAGCAGCACTGCGGGGGGCTCCCCGTACAATGAGCAGTTCTTC. This codes for CASSSTAGGSPYNEQFF.

This sequence joins TRBV28 and TRBJ1-3; 9 bases map to TRBD1. The CDR3 has 18 amino acids. J lost 0 bases, V lost 5 bases, and 11 bases had no gene match. CDR1 MDHEN and CDR2 SYDVKM come from the germline V gene. CDR3 sequence (DNA): TGTGCCAGCAGTCGAATACGGACAGGGGATAGCTCTGGAAACACCATATATTTT. Encoded protein: CASSRIRTGDSSGNTIYF.

V usage is TRBV6-5 and J usage is TRBJ2-3, with D perhaps TRBD1 (6 bases). The V gene's germline CDR1 is MNHEY and CDR2 SVGAGI. The ends were cut back, 6 bases at V and 1 base at J, with 11 bases in the middle. This CDR3 region has 14 residues. As DNA, the CDR3 is TGTGCCAGCAGACAACGACAGGGCACAGATACGCAGTATTTT. Translated: CASRQRQGTDTQYF.